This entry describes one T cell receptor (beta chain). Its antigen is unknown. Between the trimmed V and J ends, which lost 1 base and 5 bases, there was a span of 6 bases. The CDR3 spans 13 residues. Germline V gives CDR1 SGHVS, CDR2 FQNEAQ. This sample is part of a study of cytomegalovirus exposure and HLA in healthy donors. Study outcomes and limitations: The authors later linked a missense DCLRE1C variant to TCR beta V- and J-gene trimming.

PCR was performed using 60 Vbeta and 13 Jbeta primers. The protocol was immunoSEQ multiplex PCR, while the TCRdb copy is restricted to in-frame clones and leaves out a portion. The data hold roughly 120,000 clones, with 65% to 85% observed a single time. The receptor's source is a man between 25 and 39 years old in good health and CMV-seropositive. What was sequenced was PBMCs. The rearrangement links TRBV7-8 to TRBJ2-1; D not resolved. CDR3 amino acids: CASSLGRDNEQFF. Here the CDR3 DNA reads TGTGCCAGCAGCTTAGGCCGGGACAATGAGCAGTTCTTC.